This TCR beta chain was sequenced for a study of Graves' ophthalmopathy and Graves' hyperthyroidism. Study background: Upon initial diagnosis and before any treatment, peripheral blood was collected. Study-wide results and limits: For separating ophthalmopathy from stable hyperthyroidism, a 13-signature model gave approximately 90% sensitivity and roughly 79% specificity. Blood also carried most expanded thyroid clonotypes exceeding 0.001 frequency. With a specificity of roughly 72% and a sensitivity of 60% to 71%, the model predicted ophthalmopathy progression.

This CDR3 region has 15 residues. Germline loops: CDR1 SGHDT, CDR2 YYEEEE. The V and J ends lost 5 bases and 5 bases respectively, with 20 bases between them. RNA transcripts served as template for amplifying TCR beta CDR3 sequences. In the first round, RT-PCR was carried out with HTBI primers, and a multiplex PCR formed the second round. TCRdb recomputed calls from the multiplex PCR reads with MiXCR, one row per CDR3 protein. This sample has around 660,000 distinct CDR3 sequences; 35% to 45% occur once, and the top ten carry more than 2.5%. As concerns this clonotype: Its specificity is unknown.

The clonotype originates from an adult man with Graves' ophthalmopathy. Sequences were obtained from peripheral blood. The V gene is TRBV5-6, the J gene TRBJ2-7, with a weak D call TRBD2 (6 bases). The DNA for the CDR3 is TGTGCCAGCAGGACCGTCGGGAGCCTGGCTAACGAGCAGTACTTC. It codes for CASRTVGSLANEQYF.